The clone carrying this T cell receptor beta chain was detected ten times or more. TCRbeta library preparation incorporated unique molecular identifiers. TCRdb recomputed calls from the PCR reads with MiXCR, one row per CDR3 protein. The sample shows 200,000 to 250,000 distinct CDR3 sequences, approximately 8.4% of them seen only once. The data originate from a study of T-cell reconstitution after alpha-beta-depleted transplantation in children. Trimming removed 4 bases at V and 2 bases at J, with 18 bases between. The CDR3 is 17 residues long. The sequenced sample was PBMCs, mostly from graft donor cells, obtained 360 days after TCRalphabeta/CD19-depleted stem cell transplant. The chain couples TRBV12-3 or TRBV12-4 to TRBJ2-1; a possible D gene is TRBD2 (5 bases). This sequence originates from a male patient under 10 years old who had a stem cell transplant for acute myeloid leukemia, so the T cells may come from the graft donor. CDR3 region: CASSSLLAKKAYNEQFF. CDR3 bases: TGTGCCAGCAGTTCCCTTCTAGCTAAAAAAGCCTACAATGAGCAGTTCTTC.